The 11 T cell receptor beta chains below were found in one sample sequenced in a study of blood T cell repertoires in COVID-19. Data came from immunoSEQ multiplex PCR; TCRdb stores just in-frame clones and leaves some out. Seen here are 200,000 or so clones, under 85% observed once, and the top ten hold about 2%. Sequencing input: PBMCs or T cells enriched from blood (not recorded which). These TCRs come from a man aged 55 to 69 who had recovered from COVID-19.

V gene TRBV12-5 combines with J gene TRBJ2-2, with D maybe TRBD1 (5 bases). Germline CDR1 LGHNT, CDR2 FRNRAP. The CDR3 sequence is 15 residues long. V was pared by 1 base and J by 3 bases, with 9 bases between. DNA for the CDR3: TGTGCTAGTGGTTTGGCACCAGGGTACACCGGGGAGCTGTTTTTT. It encodes CASGLAPGYTGELFF.

The CDR3 protein is CASSFRQGDDEQYF. The CDR3 DNA follows: TGCGCCAGCAGCTTCCGACAGGGTGACGACGAGCAGTACTTC. V gene TRBV5-1 combines with J gene TRBJ2-7, with 7 bases that match TRBD1. Germline-derived CDR1 and CDR2 are SGHRS and YFSETQ. V shed 2 bases, J shed 5 bases, and the junction held 7 bases outside the gene matches. The CDR3 spans 14 residues.

The chain recombines TRBV19 with TRBJ2-3, with a tentative D call TRBD2 (6 bases). V gave up 3 bases and J gave up 6 bases, with 13 bases separating them. The V gene's germline CDR1 is LNHDA and CDR2 SQIVND (reference sequence). This CDR3 comprises 14 residues. CDR3 loop: CASSIEEGFDTQYF. The CDR3 nucleotides are TGTGCCAGTAGTATCGAGGAGGGCTTCGATACGCAGTATTTT. Filled out from reference TRBV19 and TRBJ2-3, the complete variable domain reads DGGITQSPKYLFRKEGQNVTLSCEQNLNHDAMYWYRQDPGQGLRLIYYSQIVNDFQKGDIAEGYSVSREKKESFPLTVTSAQKNPTAFYLCASSIEEGFDTQYFGPGTRLTVL.

The chain joins TRBV3-1 (or the pseudogene TRBV3-2) to TRBJ1-1, with TRBD1 matching over 8 bases. Germline lookup yields CDR1 LGHDT and CDR2 YNNKEL (reference sequence). This CDR3 has 13 amino acids. The trim removed 5 bases at V and 5 bases at J, leaving 4 bases unmatched. The CDR3: CASSFDRGTEAFF. The CDR3 coding sequence is TGTGCCAGCAGCTTCGACAGGGGTACTGAAGCTTTCTTT.

The V gene is TRBV24-1, the J gene TRBJ2-7, with TRBD1 identical over 8 bases. J lost 3 bases, V lost 3 bases, and 9 bases had no gene match. The CDR3 spans 16 residues. Germline CDR1 and CDR2: KGHDR and SFDVKD. In DNA, the CDR3 is TGTGCCACCAGTGATCCGACAGGGGACGACCGCTACGAGCAGTACTTC. It is translated as CATSDPTGDDRYEQYF.

CDR3 sequence: CASSPPGGYTEAFF. The CDR3 nucleotides read TGTGCCAGCTCACCACCAGGGGGCTACACTGAAGCTTTCTTT. V usage is TRBV18 and J usage is TRBJ1-1; 7 bases map to TRBD1. The CDR3 sequence is 14 residues long. V was clipped by 0 bases and J by 3 bases; unmatched bases: 1. Looked up from germline, CDR1 is KGHSH and CDR2 is LQKENI.

The DNA for the CDR3 is TGCGCCAGCAGCTTGCCCCCTCCCGGACAGGGTGGTGGCTACACCTTC. As protein: CASSLPPPGQGGGYTF. The chain recombines TRBV5-1 with TRBJ1-2; 8 bases map to TRBD1. The CDR3 has 16 amino acids. The trim removed 1 base at V and 7 bases at J, leaving 12 bases unmatched. Germline CDR1 reads SGHRS; CDR2 reads YFSETQ. Variable domain in full (rest from reference TRBV5-1 and TRBJ1-2): KAGVTQTPRYLIKTRGQQVTLSCSPISGHRSVSWYQQTPGQGLQFLFEYFSETQRNKGNFPGRFSGRQFSNSRSEMNVSTLELGDSALYLCASSLPPPGQGGGYTFGSGTRLTVV.

The rearrangement joins TRBV20-1 to TRBJ2-5; D gene uncertain. The CDR3 is made up of 15 amino acids. Trimming cost V 3 bases and J 1 base, with 15 bases left between them. Per the germline V gene, CDR1 is DFQATT and CDR2 is SNEGSKA (reference sequence). The CDR3: CSASGSINSQETQYF. The CDR3 DNA follows: TGCAGTGCTAGTGGTAGCATAAACTCCCAAGAGACCCAGTACTTC.

This clone appeared a few times. This chain uses TRBV7-2 with TRBJ2-3, with 8 bases fitting TRBD2. With V trimmed by 5 bases and J by 1 base, 5 bases remained unmatched. CDR3 length: 15 amino acids. Germline V gene data show CDR1 as SGHTA and CDR2 as FQGNSA. CDR3 residues: CASSDHSGGTDTQYF. CDR3 DNA: TGTGCCAGCAGCGACCATAGCGGGGGCACAGATACGCAGTATTTT.

The V and J genes are TRBV18 and TRBJ1-6, with TRBD1 matching 7 bases. The V gene's germline CDR1 is KGHSH and CDR2 LQKENI. V trimming: 1 base; J trimming: 8 bases; junction bases outside the gene matches: 5. CDR3 length: 15 residues. The CDR3 nucleotides are TGTGCCAGCTCACCACTGGGACAGCTGGATTCACCCCTCCACTTT. This translates into CASSPLGQLDSPLHF.

This clone has a handful of counts. This chain joins TRBV6-5 and TRBJ2-1; 11 bases align to TRBD2. Germline V CDR1 and CDR2: MNHEY, SVGAGI. With V trimmed by 0 bases and J by 2 bases, 0 bases remained unmatched. The CDR3 covers 16 residues. In DNA, the CDR3 is TGTGCCAGCAGTTACTCTAGCGGGGGGGCCTACAATGAGCAGTTCTTC. Residues: CASSYSSGGAYNEQFF.